This entry describes one TCR beta chain. Its target is unknown. This specimen comes from a study of beta chain features in type 1 diabetes. Findings and caveats of the study: Across all four CD4+ subsets, people with type 1 diabetes showed modestly shorter TCRB CDR3s.

Germline values: CDR1 MDHEN, CDR2 SYDVKM. The CDR3 loop spans 16 amino acids. V lost 6 bases and J 4 bases, leaving 19 bases between the germline ends. Isolated RNA was reverse transcribed in full, so expressed TCRB transcripts were sequenced. Generated by immunoSEQ multiplex PCR, the TCRdb table keeps only in-frame clones and is missing some. The data show roughly 730,000 clones, around an eighth seen once. The chain recombines TRBV28 with TRBJ1-5; a weak D match, TRBD1 (5 bases). This sequence was found in a man between 18 and 29 years old with type 1 diabetes. The specimen was naive CD4+ T cells from blood. This CDR3 is CASSLRGRGENQPQHF. The CDR3 DNA reads as TGTGCCAGCAGCCTCCGGGGCCGCGGGGAGAATCAGCCCCAGCATTTT. Full variable domain (missing parts from reference TRBV28 and TRBJ1-5): DVKVTQSSRYLVKRTGEKVFLECVQDMDHENMFWYRQDPGLGLRLIYFSYDVKMKEKGDIPEGYSVSREKKERFSLILESASTNQTSMYLCASSLRGRGENQPQHFGDGTRLSIL.